The T cell receptor beta chain described here comes from a study of cytomegalovirus exposure and HLA in healthy donors. Germline values: CDR1 MGHRA, CDR2 YSYEKL. The CDR3 totals 15 residues. V lost 0 bases to trimming and J lost 3 bases; unmatched junction nucleotides: 4. Worth noting for this clone: The antigen is undetermined.

60 Vbeta and 13 Jbeta primers were used in PCR. Libraries were prepared by immunoSEQ multiplex PCR; TCRdb keeps only in-frame clonotypes and omits some of them. This table holds 80,000 to 100,000 clones, about three quarters found once. Study-wide findings and caveats: A missense DCLRE1C variant was associated with V- and J-gene trimming of TCR beta chains in a later analysis, and an independent cohort replicated the association. Cytomegalovirus status was reportedly diagnosed by the classifier with high specificity and sensitivity.

The receptor comes from a man in his forties or fifties in good health and CMV-seronegative. The sample taken for sequencing was PBMCs. V is TRBV4-1 and J is TRBJ2-5; 7 positions match TRBD1. Here the CDR3 reads CASSQDHRGKETQYF. CDR3 coding DNA: TGCGCCAGCAGCCAAGACCACAGGGGTAAAGAGACCCAGTACTTC.